This T cell receptor (beta chain) was sequenced in a study of blood T cell repertoires in COVID-19 (dated by TCRdb to 2018 to 2021). Context from the whole study: Samples covering the acute and convalescent phases of COVID-19 were provided by collaborators in the United States, Italy and Spain. Subjects who had been exposed to COVID-19, were actively infected with it, or had recovered from it provided the deeply sampled blood TCRbeta repertoires that made up the dataset. The prospective study material was composed of cDNA or gDNA derived from T cells, B-cell-depleted T cells, or PBMCs. The repertoires were released in a freely available public database intended as a resource for research on the immune response to SARS-CoV-2. Samples came from the ongoing ImmuneRACE study (first 160 participants) plus 1,254 subjects from 6 global collaborators. The sample metadata nearly always contained a de-identified subject ID, COVID-19 status, age in years and sex. Where HLA class I and class II types were available, the types were taken from metadata supplied by the sample provider, not from assay-based typing. What the authors observed across the whole study: How much clinical and demographic metadata was included differed by source and by participant, and the metadata was provided uncurated.

In the case of this clone: Its antigen target is currently unknown. Base qualities are not at hand, and no much larger clone is one base apart.

The collaborating institutions used their own protocols to collect whole blood in K2EDTA tubes. For TCRbeta analysis, collaborators shipped samples in one of three forms: frozen whole blood, isolated PBMCs, or DNA extracted from either of those sample types. The CDR3 numbers 15 residues from cysteine through phenylalanine. Kept here is only the CDR3 DNA, which spans 45 bases and is read in frame from base 1. CDR1 and CDR2 are drawn from the germline V gene: SGDLS, YYNGEE. Trimming takes 3 bases off V and 4 bases off J; junction bases not matched to a gene: 3. The immunoSEQ Assay, a bias-controlled multiplex PCR, was used to amplify TCRbeta CDR3 regions from genomic DNA. Concerning the study's data processing: Within the assay, amplification of reference gene primers was used to estimate how many nucleated cells each sample contained. Sequence reads were collapsed and filtered to measure the absolute abundance of every unique TCRbeta CDR3 rearrangement. For each sample, productive Simpson clonality was calculated as the square root of Simpson's diversity index across productive rearrangements. TCRdb took over this immuneACCESS table, retaining in-frame rearrangements with V and J assigned. Such tables are incomplete; in checked studies, under half of the missing clones stem from an unresolved V gene, and the remainder is unexplained. Clonal size and the V and J genes are those of that table, whereas D and trimming came from the DNA. This sample has over 110,000 clones in its table, and roughly 86% of those were observed once. The ten largest clones represent around 1.9% of the sample.

This chain is built from TRBV9 and TRBJ2-1; 11 bases in the junction line up with TRBD1. The sequenced sample was peripheral blood. This TCR came from an older man with acute or convalescent COVID-19. The nucleotides read TGTGCCAGCAGCGCGGGACAGGGGGTATACAATGAGCAGTTCTTC. Its amino acids are CASSAGQGVYNEQFF.